The subject of this entry is one T cell receptor (beta chain). Noted time point: patch test 1, 2 weeks after DPC sensitization. Sample treatment: therapeutic diphenylcyclopropenone sensitization with weekly scalp DPC. TCRdb analysed the RACE reads with MiXCR anew, one entry per CDR3 protein. This sample has approximately 100,000 distinct CDR3 sequences, with approximately 9.9% found just once. The germline V gene encodes CDR1 MNHEY and CDR2 SVGEGT. The CDR3 is 14 residues long. Trimming left V 2 bases short and J 5 bases short, with 10 bases between. The data were taken from a study of human T cells and chemical hapten exposure.

Sequences were derived from whole blood, sampled in connection with sensitization to the hapten diphenylcyclopropenone (DPC). This TCR came from a woman aged 40 to 50 with alopecia areata. Some clones in this sample may be carry-over from other donors' samples. The chain carries TRBV6-2 or TRBV6-3 and TRBJ1-5; no definite D call. The CDR3 here is CASSYTLGDQPQHF. The CDR3 DNA is TGTGCCAGCAGTTACACCCTCGGCGATCAGCCCCAGCATTTT.